These 27 T cell receptor beta chains came from one sample sequenced in a study of molecular identifiers for immune sequencing clone quantification. MiXCR was run by TCRdb on the PCR reads, yielding one entry per CDR3 protein. The data contain roughly 100,000 distinct CDR3 sequences, 35% of them singletons. The sequenced sample was naive CD8+ T cells from blood, with Jurkat cell RNA spiked in. Specified subset: FACS-sorted CD8+CD4-CCR7+CD45RA+ naive T cells. These receptors were taken from a human donor in good health. Some libraries in this study had Jurkat cell RNA spiked in.

This clonotype was counted only a few times. The chain employs TRBV6-5 and TRBJ2-6; perhaps TRBD2 as D (6 bases). Per germline, CDR1 MNHEY and CDR2 SVGAGI. Trimming pared 5 bases from V and 11 bases from J, leaving 10 bases between. CDR3 length equals 12 residues. The CDR3 DNA is TGTGCCAGCAGTCCCGGGGGATACGTCCTGACTTTC. Translated: CASSPGGYVLTF.

This clonotype is a singleton in its sample. Compared with germline, one end of the junction differs, possibly owing to a read error. The chain carries TRBV7-6 and TRBJ2-3; D perhaps matches TRBD2 (5 bases). From germline, CDR1 is SGHVS and CDR2 FNYEAQ. CDR3 length: 14 amino acids. The CDR3: CVSSLALSTDTQYF. The CDR3, as DNA: TGTGTCAGCAGCTTAGCGCTTAGCACAGATACGCAGTATTTT.

The chain has TRBV6-1 and TRBJ2-5, with a possible D match to TRBD2 (5 bases). Germline V gene sequence: CDR1 MNHNS, CDR2 SASEGT. The CDR3 consists of 16 residues. V was pared by 2 bases and J by 3 bases, with 16 bases between. The CDR3 sequence is CASSEIWVTEEETQYF. The CDR3 DNA follows: TGTGCCAGCAGTGAAATTTGGGTCACGGAGGAAGAGACCCAGTACTTC.

This clonotype was seen a few times. The gene calls are TRBV4-3 and TRBJ1-2; possible D gene TRBD1, 5 bases. V was trimmed by 0 bases and J by 8 bases, leaving 16 bases between them. The CDR3 runs 15 residues. CDR1 and CDR2 (germline): LGHNA, YSLEER. The CDR3 sequence is CASSQDRSGSGGYTF. The CDR3 coding sequence is TGCGCCAGCAGCCAAGATCGGTCAGGGAGTGGCGGCTACACCTTC.

V usage is TRBV2 and J usage is TRBJ1-1, with D possibly TRBD1 on 5 matching bases. Trimming cost V 8 bases and J 4 bases, with 17 bases left between them. From germline, CDR1 is SNHLY and CDR2 FYNNEI. This CDR3 comprises 14 residues. DNA for the CDR3: TGTGCCAGCCTAGCTTGGGGACCCTTCACTGAAGCTTTCTTT. Protein sequence: CASLAWGPFTEAFF.

To note about this clonotype: It may be a read error: a sequence one base away is much more abundant. The genes are TRBV29-1 and TRBJ2-7, with D uncertain. The germline V gene has CDR1 SQVTM and CDR2 ANQGSEA. This CDR3 is 12 amino acids long. The CDR3 region has the DNA TGCAGCGTTCGTTCCGTATCCTACGAGCTGTACTTC. It yields the protein CSVRSVSYELYF.

For this clonotype: A much larger clonotype is one base distant, so this may be a read error. Likely a read error: the CDR3 ends without its conserved phenylalanine or tryptophan. The DNA of the CDR3 is TGCAGCGTTACCAGCAAGGGGGCCCGAGAGGAAGCTTTCATT. It encodes CSVTSKGAREEAFI. The chain uses TRBV29-1 and TRBJ1-1; 7 bases match TRBD1. V was clipped by 5 bases and J by 8 bases; unmatched bases: 14. The CDR3 has 14 residues. Germline loops: CDR1 SQVTM, CDR2 ANQGSEA.

This clonotype was counted only a few times. The chain joins TRBV20-1 to TRBJ2-1; the D call may be TRBD1 or TRBD2 (5 bases each). This CDR3 has 15 amino acids. Germline V CDR1 and CDR2: DFQATT, SNEGSKA (reference sequence). The germline V and J ends were trimmed by 0 bases and 5 bases, with 14 bases remaining between them. CDR3 sequence: CSARDLWQGDNEQFF. The CDR3 DNA reads as TGCAGTGCTAGAGATCTGTGGCAGGGAGACAATGAGCAGTTCTTC.

In this sample, this clonotype turned up many times. This chain links TRBV12-3 or TRBV12-4 with TRBJ2-5; D may be TRBD2 (5 bases). This CDR3 is 15 amino acids long. The ends were cut back, 3 bases at V and 6 bases at J, with 17 bases in the middle. The CDR3 DNA reads TGTGCCAGCAGTTTCGAGGGTATTGGTTTACAGACCCAGTACTTC. Amino acids: CASSFEGIGLQTQYF.

About this clonotype: Mismatch with germline at one junction end may stem from a read error. The rearrangement joins TRBV11-2 to TRBJ2-5; TRBD2 agrees at 12 bases. This CDR3 contains 12 residues. CDR1 and CDR2 from the germline V gene are SGHAT and FQNNGV. The CDR3 DNA reads TGTGCCAGCAGCTTAGAGGGACTAGCGGGTGTCTTC. Amino acid sequence: CASSLEGLAGVF.

As concerns this clonotype: A much larger clone lies a single base off, so this may be a read error. This chain joins TRBV12-3 or TRBV12-4 and TRBJ1-5; TRBD1 agrees at 9 bases. After removal of 4 bases from V and 7 bases from J, the junction contained 5 bases not matched to a gene. The CDR3 has 14 amino acids. The CDR3 DNA is TGTGCCAGCAGTTCTACAGGGGGCAGACAGCCCCAGCATTTT. Translation: CASSSTGGRQPQHF.

This clonotype was seen ten or more times. The chain uses TRBV7-2 and TRBJ1-2, with a tentative D call TRBD1 (5 bases). The V gene's germline CDR1 is SGHTA and CDR2 FQGNSA. This CDR3 has 13 amino acids. Deletions cut 2 bases from V and 4 bases from J, with 8 bases between. CDR3 loop: CASSLKGSYGYTF. Here the CDR3 DNA reads TGTGCCAGCAGCTTAAAGGGGTCCTATGGCTACACCTTC.

The chain employs TRBV28 and TRBJ2-3; possible D gene TRBD1, 6 bases. The germline CDR1 and CDR2 sequences are MDHEN and SYDVKM. This CDR3 spans 14 amino acids. Trimming pared 7 bases from V and 2 bases from J, leaving 13 bases between. The CDR3 DNA is TGTGCCAGCACTGGACAGACCTACACAGATACGCAGTATTTT. It encodes CASTGQTYTDTQYF.

Note on this clonotype: One end of the junction is discordant with germline, which a read error may explain. The chain recombines TRBV4-3 with TRBJ2-1; 7 nucleotides align to TRBD2. Looked up from germline, CDR1 is LGHNA and CDR2 is YSLEER. The CDR3 loop spans 15 amino acids. The CDR3 protein is CASSQGGGSYNEKFF. CDR3 nucleotide sequence: TGCGCCAGCAGCCAAGGGGGGGGGTCCTACAATGAGAAGTTCTTC.

This clonotype showed up many times. V usage is TRBV7-8 and J usage is TRBJ2-1; D unresolved. V was shortened by 5 bases and J by 8 bases, with 13 bases between the two germline ends. The CDR3 runs to 13 residues. Per germline, CDR1 SGHVS and CDR2 FQNEAQ. The CDR3 sequence is CASSPEVVDEQFF. CDR3 coding DNA: TGTGCCAGCAGCCCCGAGGTAGTAGATGAGCAGTTCTTC. Together with reference TRBV7-8 and TRBJ2-1, the CDR3 gives the full variable domain: GAGVSQSPRYKVAKRGQDVALRCDPISGHVSLFWYQQALGQGPEFLTYFQNEAQLDKSGLPSDRFFAERPEGSVSTLKIQRTQQEDSAVYLCASSPEVVDEQFFGPGTRLTVL.

Concerning this clonotype itself: Possible read error: a much larger clone is one base away. The rearrangement links TRBV28 to TRBJ1-1; 7 nucleotides agree with TRBD1. The CDR3 is 13 amino acids. Germline CDR1 MDHEN, CDR2 SYDVKM. The CDR3 reads CDSSYDRAAEAFF. As DNA, the CDR3 is TGTGACAGCAGCTACGACAGGGCGGCTGAAGCTTTCTTT.

This clonotype was recorded at least ten times. This chain connects TRBV4-1 to TRBJ2-6; D unresolved. Germline V gene sequence: CDR1 MGHRA, CDR2 YSYEKL. The CDR3 is made up of 19 amino acids. Trimming stripped 2 bases from V and 0 bases from J, with 17 bases between. The CDR3: CASSQRGIATSSGANVLTF. The DNA for the CDR3 is TGCGCCAGCAGCCAAAGAGGTATCGCAACTTCCTCTGGGGCCAACGTCCTGACTTTC.

About this clonotype itself: The conserved closing phenylalanine or tryptophan is absent in this CDR3, likely reflecting a read error. This chain connects TRBV13 to TRBJ1-1; the D gene is possibly TRBD1 (5 bases). CDR1 PRHDT and CDR2 FYEKMQ come from the germline V gene (reference sequence). The CDR3 runs 18 residues. V dropped 4 bases and J dropped 4 bases, with 25 bases sitting between them. CDR3 nucleotide sequence: TGTGCCAGCAGCTCAGGCGTCCCGGGACCGGTCCCGTCCACTGAAGCTTTCATT. The encoded protein is CASSSGVPGPVPSTEAFI.

This clonotype appeared many times. This sequence joins TRBV28 and TRBJ1-5; TRBD1 is a possible D gene (6 bases). The V gene lost 5 bases and the J gene lost 0 bases, with 17 bases spanning the gap. The CDR3 covers 17 residues. Germline V gives CDR1 MDHEN, CDR2 SYDVKM. This CDR3 reads CASSEQGEGYSNQPQHF. The DNA for the CDR3 is TGTGCCAGCAGTGAACAGGGAGAGGGTTATAGCAATCAGCCCCAGCATTTT.

The gene calls are TRBV6-5 and TRBJ2-7, with TRBD2 matching 14 bases. Germline CDR1 reads MNHEY; CDR2 reads SVGAGI. V lost 7 bases, J lost 0 bases, and 2 bases stayed unmatched. The length of the CDR3 is 15 residues. DNA for the CDR3: TGTGCCAGCAAAGGGACTAGCGGGAGCTCCTACGAGCAGTACTTC. It is translated as CASKGTSGSSYEQYF.

This clonotype has a single count. The V and J genes are TRBV29-1 and TRBJ1-2; 7 positions match TRBD1. The CDR3 spans 13 residues. In germline, CDR1 is SQVTM, CDR2 ANQGSEA. Germline trimming cut 5 bases from V and 13 bases from J; bases unmatched to any gene: 16. CDR3 nucleotide sequence: TGCAGCGTTTTCACAGGGGAAGATGATGGCCGCACCTTC. This codes for CSVFTGEDDGRTF.

This clonotype was seen more than once but under ten times. This chain connects TRBV9 to TRBJ2-3; TRBD2 matches at 8 bases. V was pared by 4 bases and J by 1 base, with 8 bases of the junction left unmatched. From germline, CDR1 is SGDLS and CDR2 YYNGEE. The CDR3 loop spans 16 amino acids. In nucleotides, the CDR3 is TGTGCCAGCAGCTCTCCCGGGGGGGAGGGCACAGATACGCAGTATTTT. It specifies CASSSPGGEGTDTQYF.

V usage is TRBV28 and J usage is TRBJ1-4; 10 bases agree with TRBD1. Germline V lookup: CDR1 MDHEN, CDR2 SYDVKM. V lost 3 bases and J lost 6; bases outside the gene matches: 7. The CDR3 is made up of 16 amino acids. For the CDR3, the DNA is TGTGCCAGCAGTTTGGCCGAGACAGGGGGCCATGAAAAACTGTTTTTT. Its protein product is CASSLAETGGHEKLFF.

Many counts were recorded for this clonotype. This chain links TRBV28 with TRBJ2-3; D gene ambiguous. The germline gives CDR1 MDHEN, CDR2 SYDVKM. The CDR3 consists of 14 residues. V was trimmed by 5 bases and J by 6 bases, leaving 15 bases between them. The CDR3 region is CASSPTTVYDTQYF. For the CDR3, the DNA is TGTGCCAGCAGTCCCACGACGGTGTACGATACGCAGTATTTT.

This clonotype showed up just a few times. The V gene is TRBV4-1, the J gene TRBJ1-5; 8 bases align to TRBD1. Per the germline V gene, CDR1 is MGHRA and CDR2 is YSYEKL. V shed 6 bases, J shed 7 bases, and the junction held 14 bases outside the gene matches. This CDR3 has 16 residues. CDR3 bases: TGCGCCAGCAGTCTAGAGAGGCAGGGGGCCGGGCAGCCCCAGCATTTT. Its protein product is CASSLERQGAGQPQHF.

The chain joins TRBV20-1 to TRBJ2-1; D gene unclear. The length of the CDR3 is 10 residues. Per germline, CDR1 DFQATT and CDR2 SNEGSKA (reference sequence). The V end was cut by 6 bases, the J end by 6 bases, with 6 bases between. CDR3 nucleotide sequence: TGCAGTGCCAAATCCAATGAGCAGTTCTTC. Its translation: CSAKSNEQFF.

CDR3: CASSYAARSLTDTQYF. In DNA, the CDR3 is TGCGCCAGCAGCTACGCGGCCCGTTCCCTTACAGATACGCAGTATTTT. The genes are TRBV4-3 and TRBJ2-3; D is unresolved. This CDR3 is built from 16 residues. Germline CDR1 and CDR2: LGHNA and YSLEER. Trimming removed 5 bases at V and 3 bases at J, with 18 bases between.